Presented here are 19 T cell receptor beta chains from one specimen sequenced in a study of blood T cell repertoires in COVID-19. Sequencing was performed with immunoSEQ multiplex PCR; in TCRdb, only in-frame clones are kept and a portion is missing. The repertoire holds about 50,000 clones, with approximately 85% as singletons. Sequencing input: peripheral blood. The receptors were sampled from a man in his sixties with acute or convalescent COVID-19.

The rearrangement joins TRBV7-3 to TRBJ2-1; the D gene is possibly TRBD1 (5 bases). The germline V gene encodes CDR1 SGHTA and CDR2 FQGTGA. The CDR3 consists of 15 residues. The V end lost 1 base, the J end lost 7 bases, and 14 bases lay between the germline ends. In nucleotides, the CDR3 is TGTGCCAGCAGCTTAAGGGGCCAAGGGCCAAATGAGCAGTTCTTC. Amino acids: CASSLRGQGPNEQFF.

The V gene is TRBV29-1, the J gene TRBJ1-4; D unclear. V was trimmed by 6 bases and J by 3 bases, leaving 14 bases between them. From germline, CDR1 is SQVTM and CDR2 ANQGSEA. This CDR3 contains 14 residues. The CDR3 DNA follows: TGCAGCGTCCGTGGGAGGAGATCTAATGAAAAACTGTTTTTT. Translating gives CSVRGRRSNEKLFF.

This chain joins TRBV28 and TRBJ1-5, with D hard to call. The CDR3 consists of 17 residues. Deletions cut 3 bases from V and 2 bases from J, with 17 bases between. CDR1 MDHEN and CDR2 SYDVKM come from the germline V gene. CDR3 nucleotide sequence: TGTGCCAGCAGTTTCAGCCCCCTTCCGAGGGGCAATCAGCCCCAGCATTTT. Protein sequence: CASSFSPLPRGNQPQHF.

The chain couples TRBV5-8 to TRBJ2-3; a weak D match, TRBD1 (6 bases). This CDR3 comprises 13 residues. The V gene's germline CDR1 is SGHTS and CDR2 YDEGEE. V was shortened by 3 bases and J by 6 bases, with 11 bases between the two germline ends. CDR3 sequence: CASSYVTGDTQYF. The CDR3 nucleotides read TGTGCCAGCAGCTACGTAACAGGGGATACGCAGTATTTT.

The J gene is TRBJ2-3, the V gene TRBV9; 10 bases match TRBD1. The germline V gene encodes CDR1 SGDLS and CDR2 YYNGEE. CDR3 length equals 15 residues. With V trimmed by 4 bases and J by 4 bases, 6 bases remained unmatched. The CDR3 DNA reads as TGTGCCAGCAGCATTTTAGGACAGGGGGCAGATACGCAGTATTTT. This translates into CASSILGQGADTQYF.

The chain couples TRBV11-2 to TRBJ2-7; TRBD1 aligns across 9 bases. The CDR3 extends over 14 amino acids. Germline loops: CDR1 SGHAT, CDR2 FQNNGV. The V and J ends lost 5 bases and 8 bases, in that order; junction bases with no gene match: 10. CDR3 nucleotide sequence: TGTGCCAGCAGCCAATCGGCGACAGGGGGACAGCAGTACTTC. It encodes CASSQSATGGQQYF.

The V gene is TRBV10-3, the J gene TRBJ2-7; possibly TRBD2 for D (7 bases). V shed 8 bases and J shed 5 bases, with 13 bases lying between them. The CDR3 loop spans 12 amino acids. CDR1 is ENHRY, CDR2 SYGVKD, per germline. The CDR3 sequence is CAIEGGSHEQYF. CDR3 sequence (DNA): TGTGCCATCGAGGGGGGGAGCCACGAGCAGTACTTC.

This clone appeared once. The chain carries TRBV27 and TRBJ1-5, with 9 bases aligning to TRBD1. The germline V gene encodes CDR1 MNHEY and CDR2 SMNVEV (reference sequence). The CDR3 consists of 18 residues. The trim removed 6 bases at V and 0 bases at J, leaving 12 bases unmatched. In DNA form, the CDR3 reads TGTGCCAGCAGACCAGGGCGACAGGGGGGGGCTAGCAATCAGCCCCAGCATTTT. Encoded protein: CASRPGRQGGASNQPQHF.

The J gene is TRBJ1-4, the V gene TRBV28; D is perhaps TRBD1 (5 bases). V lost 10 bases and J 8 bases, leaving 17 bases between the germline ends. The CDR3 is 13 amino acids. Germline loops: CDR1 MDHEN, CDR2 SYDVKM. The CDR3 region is CATCTAGDEKLFF. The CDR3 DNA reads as TGTGCCACCTGCACCGCGGGGGACGAAAAACTGTTTTTT.

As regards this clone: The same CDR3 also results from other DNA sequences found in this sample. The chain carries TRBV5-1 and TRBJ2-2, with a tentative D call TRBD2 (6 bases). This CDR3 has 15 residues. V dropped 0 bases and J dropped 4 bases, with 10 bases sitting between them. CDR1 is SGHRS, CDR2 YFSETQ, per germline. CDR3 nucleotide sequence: TGCGCCAGCAGCTTGGTCCGGGGAGGCACCGGGGAGCTGTTTTTT. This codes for CASSLVRGGTGELFF.

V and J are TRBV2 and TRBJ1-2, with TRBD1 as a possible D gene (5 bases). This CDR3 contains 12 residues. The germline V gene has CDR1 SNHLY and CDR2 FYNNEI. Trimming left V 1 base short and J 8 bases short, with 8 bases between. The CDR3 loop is CASSEEGNGYTF. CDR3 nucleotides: TGTGCCAGCAGTGAAGAGGGGAACGGCTACACCTTC.

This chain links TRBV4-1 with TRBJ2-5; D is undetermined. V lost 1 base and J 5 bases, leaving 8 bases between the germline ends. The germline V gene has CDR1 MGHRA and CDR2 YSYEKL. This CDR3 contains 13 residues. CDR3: CASSQVHTETQYF. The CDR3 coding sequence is TGCGCCAGCAGCCAAGTTCACACGGAGACCCAGTACTTC.

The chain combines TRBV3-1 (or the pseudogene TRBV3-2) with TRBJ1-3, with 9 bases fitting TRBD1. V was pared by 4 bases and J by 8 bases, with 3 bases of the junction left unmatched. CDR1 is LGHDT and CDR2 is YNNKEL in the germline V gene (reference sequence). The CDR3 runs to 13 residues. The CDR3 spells CASSLGQGDTIYF. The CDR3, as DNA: TGTGCCAGCAGCCTGGGACAGGGAGACACCATATATTTT.

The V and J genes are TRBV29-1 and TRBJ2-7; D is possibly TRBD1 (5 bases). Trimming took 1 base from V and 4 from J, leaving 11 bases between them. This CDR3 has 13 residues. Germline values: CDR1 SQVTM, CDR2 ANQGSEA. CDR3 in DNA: TGCAGCGTTGAAGTGAAGCAGGGATACGAGCAGTACTTC. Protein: CSVEVKQGYEQYF.

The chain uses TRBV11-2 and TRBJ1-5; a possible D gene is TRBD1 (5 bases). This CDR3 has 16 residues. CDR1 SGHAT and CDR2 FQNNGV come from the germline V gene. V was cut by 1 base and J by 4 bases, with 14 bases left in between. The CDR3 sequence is CASSLGTGSPNQPQHF. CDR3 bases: TGTGCCAGCAGCTTAGGTACAGGAAGCCCAAATCAGCCCCAGCATTTT.

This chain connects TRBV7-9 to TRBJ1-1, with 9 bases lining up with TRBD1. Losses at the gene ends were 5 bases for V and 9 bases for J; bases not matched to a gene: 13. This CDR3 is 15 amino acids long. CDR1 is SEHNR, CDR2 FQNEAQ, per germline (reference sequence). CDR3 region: CASSDRDRVGGKAFF. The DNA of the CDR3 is TGTGCCAGCAGCGACCGGGACAGGGTTGGGGGGAAAGCTTTCTTT.

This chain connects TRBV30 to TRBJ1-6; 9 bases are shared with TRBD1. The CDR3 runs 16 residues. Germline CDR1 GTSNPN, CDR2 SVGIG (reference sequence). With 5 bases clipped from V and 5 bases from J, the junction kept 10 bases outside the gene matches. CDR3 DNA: TGTGCCTGGCGCAACAGGGGGCGCGGGAATAATTCACCCCTCCACTTT. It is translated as CAWRNRGRGNNSPLHF.

The CDR3 sequence: CASRAGTPGGYGYTF. As DNA, the CDR3 is TGTGCCAGCAGGGCCGGGACACCGGGAGGGTATGGCTACACCTTC. The chain recombines TRBV28 with TRBJ1-2; D is possibly TRBD1 (6 bases). This CDR3 spans 15 amino acids. The germline CDR1 and CDR2 sequences are MDHEN and SYDVKM. Trimming cost V 6 bases and J 5 bases, with 19 bases left between them.

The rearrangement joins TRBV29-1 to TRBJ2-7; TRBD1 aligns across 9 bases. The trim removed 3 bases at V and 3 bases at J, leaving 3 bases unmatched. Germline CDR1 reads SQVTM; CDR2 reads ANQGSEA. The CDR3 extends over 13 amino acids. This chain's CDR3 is CSVERDRDYEQYF. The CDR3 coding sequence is TGCAGCGTTGAGCGGGACAGGGACTACGAGCAGTACTTC.